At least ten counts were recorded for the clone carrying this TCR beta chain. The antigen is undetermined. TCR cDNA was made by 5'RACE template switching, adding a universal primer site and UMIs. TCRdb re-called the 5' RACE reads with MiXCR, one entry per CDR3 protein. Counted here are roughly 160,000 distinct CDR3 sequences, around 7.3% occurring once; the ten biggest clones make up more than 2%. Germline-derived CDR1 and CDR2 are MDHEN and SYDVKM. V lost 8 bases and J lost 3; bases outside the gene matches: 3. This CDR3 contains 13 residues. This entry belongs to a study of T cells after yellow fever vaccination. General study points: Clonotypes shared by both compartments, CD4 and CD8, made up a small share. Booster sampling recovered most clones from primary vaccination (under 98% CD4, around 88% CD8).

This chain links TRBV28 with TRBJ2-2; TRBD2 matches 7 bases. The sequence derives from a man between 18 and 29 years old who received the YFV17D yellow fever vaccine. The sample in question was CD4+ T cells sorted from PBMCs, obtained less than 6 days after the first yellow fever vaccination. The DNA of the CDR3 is TGTGCCAGCTCGGGGGGTCACACCGGGGAGCTGTTTTTT. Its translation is CASSGGHTGELFF.